Following are 7 T cell receptor beta chains from one sample sequenced in a study of radiotherapy plus CTLA-4 blockade in lung cancer. Assay used: immunoSEQ multiplex PCR; TCRdb lists only in-frame clones, some missing. The table lists around 41,000 clones, 60% to 70% of them singletons. Material: peripheral blood, obtained from a patient treated with radiotherapy plus ipilimumab. The receptors were sampled from a human donor with non-small cell lung cancer who had a partial response to radiotherapy plus ipilimumab.

Comments on this clone: Within the sample, other DNA sequences also encode this same CDR3. The rearrangement joins TRBV4-1 to TRBJ1-5; 8 bases line up with TRBD1. This CDR3 has 15 residues. V dropped 8 bases and J dropped 0; count of bases not matched to a gene: 6. Germline V gene lookup returns CDR1 MGHRA and CDR2 YSYEKL. In nucleotides, the CDR3 is TGCGCCAGCGGGCAGGGGGCAGGTAGCAATCAGCCCCAGCATTTT. Its translation: CASGQGAGSNQPQHF.

This clone was seen just once. This rearrangement joins TRBV7-9 to TRBJ1-1; weak D call: TRBD1 (6 bases). CDR1 is SEHNR and CDR2 is FQNEAQ in the germline V gene (reference sequence). The germline V and J ends were trimmed by 1 base and 6 bases, with 18 bases remaining between them. The CDR3 contains 16 residues. The CDR3 protein is CASSLVVNRAGAEAFF. The CDR3 region has the DNA TGTGCCAGCAGCTTAGTGGTTAACAGGGCTGGGGCTGAAGCTTTCTTT.

V is TRBV9 and J is TRBJ1-2, with 10 positions matching TRBD1. Germline CDR1 reads SGDLS; CDR2 reads YYNGEE. Trimming cost V 4 bases and J 2 bases; bases outside gene matches: 20. The CDR3 has 20 amino acids. The CDR3 protein is CASSHPRDYGDRGGNYGYTF. Here the CDR3 DNA reads TGTGCCAGCAGCCACCCTCGGGATTATGGGGACAGGGGCGGCAACTATGGCTACACCTTC.

For this clone: Other nucleotide sequences in the sample specify the same CDR3. The chain couples TRBV2 to TRBJ2-7; D not certain. CDR3 length equals 12 residues. Trimming left V 4 bases short and J 4 bases short, with 8 bases between. CDR1 and CDR2 (germline): SNHLY, FYNNEI. CDR3 DNA sequence: TGTGCCAGCAGTGTCTCCTCTTACGAGCAGTACTTC. This gives the protein CASSVSSYEQYF. Full variable domain (outside the CDR3, taken from reference TRBV2 and TRBJ2-7): EPEVTQTPSHQVTQMGQEVILRCVPISNHLYFYWYRQILGQKVEFLVSFYNNEISEKSEIFDDQFSVERPDGSNFTLKIRSTKLEDSAMYFCASSVSSYEQYFGPGTRLTVT.

The chain links TRBV30 to TRBJ1-2; D not certain. Germline V gene data show CDR1 as GTSNPN and CDR2 as SVGIG (reference sequence). There are 13 residues in the CDR3. The ends were cut back, 2 bases at V and 6 bases at J, with 13 bases in the middle. CDR3 DNA: TGTGCCTGGAGTACCCCCCCCGGGAATGGCTACACCTTC. It encodes CAWSTPPGNGYTF.

The V call is TRBV29-1, the J call TRBJ2-7; D possibly corresponds to TRBD1 (6 bases). This CDR3 comprises 12 residues. Germline assignment: CDR1 SQVTM and CDR2 ANQGSEA. The V end lost 6 bases, the J end lost 3 bases, and 12 bases lay between the germline ends. This chain's CDR3 is CSVAGEVYEQYF. Written as DNA, the CDR3 is TGCAGCGTGGCAGGGGAAGTCTACGAGCAGTACTTC.

The chain is built from TRBV5-6 and TRBJ2-3, with 9 nucleotides matching TRBD2. The CDR3 totals 16 residues. Germline CDR1 is SGHDT and CDR2 is YYEEEE. Trimming cost V 4 bases and J 0 bases; bases outside gene matches: 6. CDR3 sequence reads: CASSTTTSGSTDTQYF. The DNA for the CDR3 is TGTGCCAGCAGCACAACGACTAGCGGAAGCACAGATACGCAGTATTTT.